One and the same sample provided the 25 T cell receptor beta chains below, sequenced in a study of T cell responses to AZD1222 COVID-19 vaccine. The protocol was immunoSEQ multiplex PCR, while the TCRdb copy is restricted to in-frame clones and leaves out a portion. The table records about 120,000 clones, about 90% of them present only once. The sample was peripheral blood, taken on day 0 of AZD1222 vaccination. These receptors were obtained from an adult in good health.

In its sample, this clone was seen a few times. The chain has TRBV19 and TRBJ2-7, with D hard to call. This CDR3 is 13 amino acids long. From germline, CDR1 is LNHDA and CDR2 SQIVND (reference sequence). Trimming pared 8 bases from V and 1 base from J, leaving 12 bases between. The CDR3 region has the DNA TGTGCCAGTCTGCACGGGCAGTCCTACGAGCAGTACTTC. This encodes CASLHGQSYEQYF.

The chain has TRBV9 and TRBJ2-2; weak D call: TRBD1 (6 bases). Trimming removed 0 bases at V and 3 bases at J, with 9 bases between. This CDR3 has 15 amino acids. CDR1 is SGDLS and CDR2 is YYNGEE in the germline V gene. CDR3 amino acids: CASSVAPGDTGELFF. The CDR3 coding sequence is TGTGCCAGCAGCGTAGCTCCAGGGGACACCGGGGAGCTGTTTTTT.

This clone was observed a few times. This chain connects TRBV7-9 to TRBJ2-3; 10 bases fit TRBD1. The CDR3 consists of 18 residues. Germline V gives CDR1 SEHNR, CDR2 FQNEAQ (reference sequence). V shed 4 bases, J shed 0 bases, and the junction held 10 bases outside the gene matches. The CDR3 sequence: CASSWRRDRGSSTDTQYF. CDR3 DNA: TGTGCCAGCAGCTGGCGCCGGGACAGGGGATCTAGCACAGATACGCAGTATTTT.

The CDR3 bases are TGTGCCAGCAGCTTGGCAGGCGGACTAGCGGGATTTGGCGGGGAGCTGTTTTTT. Its translation: CASSLAGGLAGFGGELFF. The V and J genes are TRBV5-4 and TRBJ2-2; 12 bases agree with TRBD2. V shed 0 bases and J 7 bases; nucleotides not matched to a gene: 10. The CDR3 has 18 amino acids. CDR1 and CDR2 from the germline V gene are SGHNT and YYREEE (reference sequence).

The rearrangement links TRBV5-1 to TRBJ2-3; D may be TRBD1 or TRBD2 (6 bases each). The germline gives CDR1 SGHRS, CDR2 YFSETQ. The germline V and J ends were trimmed by 4 bases and 5 bases, with 11 bases remaining between them. CDR3 length equals 13 residues. CDR3 nucleotides: TGCGCCAGCAGCCCGGGGGCTCAAGATACGCAGTATTTT. Translation gives CASSPGAQDTQYF.

The chain carries TRBV19 and TRBJ2-7; perhaps TRBD1 as D (5 bases). Germline V gives CDR1 LNHDA, CDR2 SQIVND (reference sequence). The CDR3 length is 15 residues. V lost 3 bases and J 2 bases, leaving 14 bases between the germline ends. DNA of the CDR3: TGTGCCAGTAGTATGGACACCCAGGCCGCCTACGAGCAGTACTTC. This sequence encodes CASSMDTQAAYEQYF.

This clone is a singleton in its sample. V usage is TRBV19 and J usage is TRBJ2-1, with 11 nucleotides matching TRBD2. Trimming cost V 3 bases and J 3 bases; bases outside gene matches: 4. This CDR3 has 16 residues. Germline CDR1 reads LNHDA; CDR2 reads SQIVND (reference sequence). CDR3 region: CASSIRGLADYNEQFF. The CDR3 DNA reads as TGTGCCAGTAGTATTAGGGGACTAGCGGACTACAATGAGCAGTTCTTC.

This clone was counted a single time. The chain combines TRBV11-2 with TRBJ1-5, with D unclear. V lost 1 base, J lost 5 bases, and 12 bases lay in between. CDR3 length: 15 residues. From germline, CDR1 is SGHAT and CDR2 FQNNGV. CDR3 amino acids: CASSLGWTDHQPQHF. The CDR3, as DNA: TGTGCCAGCAGCTTAGGTTGGACGGATCATCAGCCCCAGCATTTT. Supplemented by reference TRBV11-2 and TRBJ1-5, the full variable domain reads EAGVAQSPRYKIIEKRQSVAFWCNPISGHATLYWYQQILGQGPKLLIQFQNNGVVDDSQLPKDRFSAERLKGVDSTLKIQPAKLEDSAVYLCASSLGWTDHQPQHFGDGTRLSIL.

The genes are TRBV2 and TRBJ1-2; D is undetermined. CDR1 SNHLY and CDR2 FYNNEI come from the germline V gene. The ends were cut back, 0 bases at V and 5 bases at J, with 16 bases in the middle. This CDR3 has 16 amino acids. The CDR3 loop is CASSEALLNNQYGYTF. DNA for the CDR3: TGTGCCAGCAGTGAAGCGCTTCTCAACAACCAATATGGCTACACCTTC.

The chain couples TRBV6-5 to TRBJ2-7, with TRBD1 matching over 9 bases. This CDR3 comprises 12 residues. V gave up 8 bases and J gave up 6 bases; unmatched junction bases: 5. Germline loops: CDR1 MNHEY, CDR2 SVGAGI. Here the CDR3 reads CASGDREGEQYF. CDR3 DNA sequence: TGTGCCAGCGGGGACAGGGAGGGCGAGCAGTACTTC.

V gene TRBV7-5 combines with J gene TRBJ1-2; TRBD1 was called by the table and not checked on the DNA. TRBV7-5 is labeled a pseudogene. The CDR3 has 16 residues. The CDR3 bases are TGTGCCAGAAGCTTCAAGGGACACAGACCTTTTGGTGGCTACACCTTC. Translated: CARSFKGHRPFGGYTF.

The chain combines TRBV29-1 with TRBJ2-3; a possible D gene is TRBD2 (7 bases). V was cut by 4 bases and J by 5 bases, with 16 bases left in between. CDR1 and CDR2 (germline): SQVTM, ANQGSEA. The length of the CDR3 is 14 residues. This chain's CDR3 is CSVARGAMEDTQYF. In DNA, the CDR3 is TGCAGCGTTGCTCGGGGGGCAATGGAAGATACGCAGTATTTT.

This rearrangement joins TRBV5-1 to TRBJ1-2; 12 positions agree with TRBD1. CDR1 SGHRS and CDR2 YFSETQ come from the germline V gene. The CDR3 has 16 residues. Germline trimming cut 3 bases from V and 8 bases from J; bases unmatched to any gene: 11. The chain's CDR3 is CASSSGLGQGARGYTF. The CDR3 DNA is TGCGCCAGCAGCTCAGGCCTGGGACAGGGGGCGCGGGGCTACACCTTC.

The V gene is TRBV28, the J gene TRBJ1-5; weak D call: TRBD1 (5 bases). Trimming took off 8 bases at V and 4 bases at J, with 27 bases between the two ends. The germline CDR1 and CDR2 sequences are MDHEN and SYDVKM. The CDR3 loop spans 18 amino acids. The CDR3 nucleotides read TGTGCCAGCTCACGAATCCCGGGACGGCGGTACCTGAATCAGCCCCAGCATTTT. Translated: CASSRIPGRRYLNQPQHF.

The chain recombines TRBV6-5 with TRBJ2-5; D is perhaps TRBD1 (6 bases). Germline CDR1 and CDR2: MNHEY and SVGAGI. V was cut by 6 bases and J by 2 bases, with 16 bases left in between. There are 15 residues in the CDR3. The CDR3 nucleotides read TGTGCCAGCAGGCAGGTCAGGGGTATTCAAGAGACCCAGTACTTC. The encoded protein is CASRQVRGIQETQYF.

The chain employs TRBV5-4 and TRBJ2-3; D is ambiguous. CDR1 is SGHNT, CDR2 YYREEE, per germline (reference sequence). The CDR3 length is 16 residues. Trimming took 4 bases from V and 2 from J, leaving 17 bases between them. CDR3 bases: TGTGCCAGCAGCCCGGATTACTCGCAAACCACAGATACGCAGTATTTT. Translated, it gives CASSPDYSQTTDTQYF. The complete variable domain, with remaining parts taken from reference TRBV5-4 and TRBJ2-3, reads ETGVTQSPTHLIKTRGQQVTLRCSSQSGHNTVSWYQQALGQGPQFIFQYYREEENGRGNFPPRFSGLQFPNYSSELNVNALELDDSALYLCASSPDYSQTTDTQYFGPGTRLTVL.

The gene calls are TRBV30 and TRBJ2-1; TRBD2 matches at 8 bases. Germline CDR1 is GTSNPN and CDR2 is SVGIG (reference sequence). The CDR3 sequence is 16 residues long. The J segment lost 5 bases and the V segment lost 2 bases, leaving 11 bases of the junction unmatched. In DNA form, the CDR3 reads TGTGCCTGGAGTTCAGGGTCGGGACTAGTCCACAATGAGCAGTTCTTC. Protein: CAWSSGSGLVHNEQFF.

CDR3 sequence (DNA): TGTGCCAGCAAGGGACAGGGGGCAAGAGGGTATGGCTACACCTTC. Amino acid sequence: CASKGQGARGYGYTF. The chain recombines TRBV25-1 with TRBJ1-2, with 12 nucleotides matching TRBD1. The trim removed 7 bases at V and 5 bases at J, leaving 8 bases unmatched. This CDR3 is 15 amino acids long. Germline V CDR1 and CDR2: MGHDK, SYGVNS.

The chain links TRBV5-4 to TRBJ1-6; D is unclear. V gave up 2 bases and J gave up 11 bases, with 8 bases separating them. The CDR3 sequence is 12 residues long. Germline V CDR1 and CDR2: SGHNT, YYREEE (reference sequence). The CDR3 nucleotides are TGTGCCAGCAGCTTATCCGGAACACCCCTCCACTTT. Its translation is CASSLSGTPLHF.

The CDR3 region is CASSLPPRYTF. CDR3 sequence (DNA): TGTGCCAGCAGCTTACCCCCCCGCTACACCTTC. The V gene is TRBV7-9, the J gene TRBJ1-2; D remains ambiguous. Germline loops: CDR1 SEHNR, CDR2 FQNEAQ (reference sequence). V gave up 2 bases and J gave up 9 bases, with 7 bases separating them. This CDR3 is built from 11 residues.

This clone occurred a few times. The chain couples TRBV9 to TRBJ2-5; 7 bases map to TRBD2. CDR1 is SGDLS, CDR2 YYNGEE, per germline. The CDR3 contains 15 residues. V shed 1 base, J shed 5 bases, and the junction held 8 bases outside the gene matches. CDR3 protein: CASSVSVGAGETQYF. The CDR3, as DNA: TGTGCCAGCAGCGTAAGTGTGGGAGCGGGGGAGACCCAGTACTTC.

Here the CDR3 reads CASSYSEPWNGYTF. CDR3 nucleotides: TGTGCCAGCAGTTACTCGGAACCTTGGAATGGCTACACCTTC. The chain carries TRBV6-2 or TRBV6-3 and TRBJ1-2; the D is unclear. Germline V gives CDR1 MNHEY, CDR2 SVGEGT. V lost 0 bases to trimming and J lost 6 bases, with 11 bases between them. The CDR3 contains 14 residues.

The chain combines TRBV19 with TRBJ2-7; 7 nucleotides agree with TRBD1. Looked up from germline, CDR1 is LNHDA and CDR2 is SQIVND (reference sequence). This CDR3 has 13 residues. After removal of 8 bases from V and 0 bases from J, the junction contained 4 bases not matched to a gene. For the CDR3, the DNA is TGTGCCAGTGCGACAGGGAGCTCCTACGAGCAGTACTTC. It translates to CASATGSSYEQYF.

Only one count was recorded for this clone. This chain joins TRBV6-5 and TRBJ1-6, with D unresolved. Trimming pared 6 bases from V and 10 bases from J, leaving 13 bases between. CDR3 length equals 13 residues. Germline assignment: CDR1 MNHEY and CDR2 SVGAGI. The CDR3 bases are TGTGCCAGCAGCTTCGGGTTAGGCTCACCCCTCCACTTT. Its protein product is CASSFGLGSPLHF.

This chain uses TRBV10-1 with TRBJ2-3, with unresolved D. The germline gives CDR1 WNHNN, CDR2 SYGVQD (reference sequence). The CDR3 is made up of 12 amino acids. V lost 10 bases and J lost 1, with 9 bases in between. DNA of the CDR3: TGCGCCACCTCGGATGGCACAGATACGCAGTATTTT. Its translation: CATSDGTDTQYF.